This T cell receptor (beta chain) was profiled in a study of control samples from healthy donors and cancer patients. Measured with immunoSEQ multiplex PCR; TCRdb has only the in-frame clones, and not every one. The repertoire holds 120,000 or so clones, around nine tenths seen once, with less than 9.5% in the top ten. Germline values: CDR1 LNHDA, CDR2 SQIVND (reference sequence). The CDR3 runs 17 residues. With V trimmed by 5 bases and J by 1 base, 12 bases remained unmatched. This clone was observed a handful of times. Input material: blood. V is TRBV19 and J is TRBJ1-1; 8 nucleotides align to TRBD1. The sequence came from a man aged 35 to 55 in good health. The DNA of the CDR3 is TGTGCCAGTAGTCATATCCCCCCTCAGGGGGCGAACACTGAAGCTTTCTTT. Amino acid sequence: CASSHIPPQGANTEAFF.